This T cell receptor (beta chain) was captured by sequencing in a study of human T cells and chemical hapten exposure. This clonotype occurred many times. The antigen is not known. Regarding the study as a whole: Sensitization with DPC brought no change to TCRs above 1 in 1000 in frequency.

Library construction involved attaching unique molecular identifiers to individual cDNA molecules, which allowed quantitative, reproducible TCR counting. TCRdb re-derived calls from the 5' RACE reads in MiXCR, one entry per CDR3 protein. Of tens of thousands of distinct CDR3 sequences listed, roughly 7.7% are singletons. Before extraction, the whole blood was not fractionated, and total RNA was taken from it. This clonotype was obtained from a male donor in good health.

The DNA of the CDR3 is TGCAGCGTGGGGGCCCTATCGGACATTCAGTACTTC. It specifies CSVGALSDIQYF. The genes are TRBV29-1 and TRBJ2-4; D possibly corresponds to TRBD1 (6 bases). Trimming cost V 6 bases and J 8 bases, with 14 bases left between them. Germline V gene data show CDR1 as SQVTM and CDR2 as ANQGSEA. This CDR3 has 12 amino acids. The full variable domain, completed using reference TRBV29-1 and TRBJ2-4, is SAVISQKPSRDICQRGTSLTIQCQVDSQVTMMFWYRQQPGQSLTLIATANQGSEATYESGFVIDKFPISRPNLTFSTLTVSNMSPEDSSIYLCSVGALSDIQYFGAGTRLSVL.